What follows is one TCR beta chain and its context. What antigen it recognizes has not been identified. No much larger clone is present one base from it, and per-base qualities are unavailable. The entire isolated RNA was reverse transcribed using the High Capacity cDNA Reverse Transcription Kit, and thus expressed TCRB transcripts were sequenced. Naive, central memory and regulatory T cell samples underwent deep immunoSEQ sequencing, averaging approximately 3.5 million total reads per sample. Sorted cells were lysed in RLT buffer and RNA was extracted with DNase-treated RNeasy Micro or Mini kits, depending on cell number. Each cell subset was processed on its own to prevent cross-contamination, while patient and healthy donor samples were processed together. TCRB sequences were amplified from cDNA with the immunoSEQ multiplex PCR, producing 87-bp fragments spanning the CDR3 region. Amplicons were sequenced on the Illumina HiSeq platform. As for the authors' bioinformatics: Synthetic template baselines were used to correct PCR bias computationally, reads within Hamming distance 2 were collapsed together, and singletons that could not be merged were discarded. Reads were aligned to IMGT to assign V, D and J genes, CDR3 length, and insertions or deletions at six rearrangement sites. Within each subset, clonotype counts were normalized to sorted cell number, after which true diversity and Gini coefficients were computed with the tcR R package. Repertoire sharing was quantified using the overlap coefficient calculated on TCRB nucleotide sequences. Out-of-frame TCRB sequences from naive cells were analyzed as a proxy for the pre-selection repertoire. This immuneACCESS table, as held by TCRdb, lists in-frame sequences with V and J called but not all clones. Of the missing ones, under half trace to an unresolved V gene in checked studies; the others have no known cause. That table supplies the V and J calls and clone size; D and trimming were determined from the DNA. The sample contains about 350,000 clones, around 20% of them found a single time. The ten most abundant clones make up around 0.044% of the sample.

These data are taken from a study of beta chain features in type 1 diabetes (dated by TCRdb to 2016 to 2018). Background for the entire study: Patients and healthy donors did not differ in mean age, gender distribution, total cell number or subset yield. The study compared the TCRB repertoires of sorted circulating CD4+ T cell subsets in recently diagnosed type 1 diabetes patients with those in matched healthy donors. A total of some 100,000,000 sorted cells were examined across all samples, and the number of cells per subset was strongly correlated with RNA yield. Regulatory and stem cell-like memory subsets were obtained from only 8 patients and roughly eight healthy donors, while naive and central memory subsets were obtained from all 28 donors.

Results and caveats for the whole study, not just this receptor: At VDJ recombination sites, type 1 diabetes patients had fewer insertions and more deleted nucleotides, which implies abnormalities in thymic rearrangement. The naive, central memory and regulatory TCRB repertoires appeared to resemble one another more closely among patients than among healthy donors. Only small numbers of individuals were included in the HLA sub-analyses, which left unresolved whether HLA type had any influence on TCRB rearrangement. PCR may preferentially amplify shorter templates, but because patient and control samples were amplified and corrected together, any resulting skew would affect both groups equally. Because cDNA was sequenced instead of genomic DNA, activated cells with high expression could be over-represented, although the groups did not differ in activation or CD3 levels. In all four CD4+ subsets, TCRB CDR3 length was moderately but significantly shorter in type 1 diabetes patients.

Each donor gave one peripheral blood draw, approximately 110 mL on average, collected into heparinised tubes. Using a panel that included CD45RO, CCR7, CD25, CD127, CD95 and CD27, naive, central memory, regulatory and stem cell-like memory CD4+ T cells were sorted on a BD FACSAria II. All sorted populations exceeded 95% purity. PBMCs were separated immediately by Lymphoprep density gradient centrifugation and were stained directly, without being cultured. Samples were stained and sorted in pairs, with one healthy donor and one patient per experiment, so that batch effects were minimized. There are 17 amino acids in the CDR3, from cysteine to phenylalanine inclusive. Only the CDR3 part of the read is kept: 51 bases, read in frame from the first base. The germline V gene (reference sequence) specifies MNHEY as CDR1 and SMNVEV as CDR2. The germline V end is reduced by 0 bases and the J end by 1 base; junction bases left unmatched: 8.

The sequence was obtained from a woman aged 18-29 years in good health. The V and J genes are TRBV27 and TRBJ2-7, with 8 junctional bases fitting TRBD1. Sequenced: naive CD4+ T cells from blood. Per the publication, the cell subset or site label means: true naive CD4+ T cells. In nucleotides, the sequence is TGTGCCAGCAGTTTATCGTCCCGACAGGGGTCTTCCTACGAGCAGTACTTC. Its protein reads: CASSLSSRQGSSYEQYF.